The sequence of this T cell receptor (beta chain) was determined in a study of OX40 agonist ivuxolimab in advanced cancers. Whole-study context: Ivuxolimab is a fully human IgG2 antibody that activates OX40 (CD134). The dose-escalation group included hepatocellular carcinoma, melanoma, renal cell carcinoma and head and neck cancer. General observations from the study: Relative to CD4+ cells, CD8+ T cells on average had more expanded clones.

Measured with immunoSEQ multiplex PCR; TCRdb has only the in-frame clones, and not every one. This table has more than 55,000 clones, more than 80% appearing once. Germline V CDR1 and CDR2: SGHRS, YFSETQ. Trimming took 4 bases from V and 2 from J, leaving 9 bases between them. This CDR3 is 13 amino acids long. To note about this clone: Its antigen remains unidentified.

Sequencing used CD4+ or CD8+ T cells sorted from blood, obtained in a trial of the OX40 agonist ivuxolimab. The chain recombines TRBV5-1 with TRBJ1-1; D is unclear. This sequence was found in an adult with an advanced solid tumor such as melanoma, head and neck, liver or kidney cancer. In nucleotides, the CDR3 is TGCGCCAGCAGCCCCTGGGGAAACACTGAAGCTTTCTTT. This translates into CASSPWGNTEAFF.